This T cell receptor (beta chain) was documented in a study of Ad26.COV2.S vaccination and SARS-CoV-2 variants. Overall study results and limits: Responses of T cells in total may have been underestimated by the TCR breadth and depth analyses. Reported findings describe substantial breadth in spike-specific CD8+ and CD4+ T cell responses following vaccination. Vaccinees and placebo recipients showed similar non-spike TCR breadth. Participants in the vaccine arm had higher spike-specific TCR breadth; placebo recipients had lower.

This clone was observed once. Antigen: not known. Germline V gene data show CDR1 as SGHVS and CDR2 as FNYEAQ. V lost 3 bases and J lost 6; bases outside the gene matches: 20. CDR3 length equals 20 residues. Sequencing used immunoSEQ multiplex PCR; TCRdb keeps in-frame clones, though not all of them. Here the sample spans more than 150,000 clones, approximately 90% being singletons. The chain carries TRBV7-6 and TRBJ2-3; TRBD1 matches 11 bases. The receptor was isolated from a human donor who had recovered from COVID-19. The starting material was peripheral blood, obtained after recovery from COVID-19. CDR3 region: CASSLRTGGVRLAGTDTQYF. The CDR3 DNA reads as TGTGCCAGCAGCTTGCGGACAGGGGGCGTCCGGCTAGCGGGAACGGATACGCAGTATTTT.